These T cell receptor beta chains were read from a single sample in a study of T cell responses to AZD1222 COVID-19 vaccine. The table came from immunoSEQ multiplex PCR; TCRdb's copy has only in-frame clones and leaves some out. The sample yields around 100,000 clones, 88% seen once. Specimen: peripheral blood, collected on day 0 of AZD1222 vaccination. The receptor source for this set is an adult in good health. Each CDR3 is given with its conserved first and last residue. The order of the fields is CDR3 protein, CDR3 DNA, V gene, D gene, J gene, clone size. D genes are given only for firm matches. Part of the rows lack a size; the others show once, few, many or a class for expanded clones.

CDR3: CASSLGGTGVFLVDGYTF
DNA: TGTGCCAGCAGCTTAGGCGGGACAGGGGTTTTTTTGGTAGATGGCTACACCTTC
V: TRBV7-2
D: TRBD1
J: TRBJ1-2
size: -

CDR3: CASSDWSRQGNTEAFF
DNA: TGTGCCAGCAGCGACTGGTCCCGGCAGGGGAACACTGAAGCTTTCTTT
V: TRBV7-2
D: -
J: TRBJ1-1
size: -

CDR3: CASSLDLGAGTDTQYF
DNA: TGTGCCAGCAGCTTGGACCTGGGGGCCGGCACAGATACGCAGTATTTT
V: TRBV5-8
D: -
J: TRBJ2-3
size: -

CDR3: CASRERLAGPETQYF
DNA: TGTGCCAGCAGAGAGAGACTAGCGGGGCCAGAGACCCAGTACTTC
V: TRBV2
D: TRBD2
J: TRBJ2-5
size: -

CDR3: CASSLAGESNEQFF
DNA: TGTGCCAGCAGCTTAGCCGGGGAGAGCAATGAGCAGTTCTTC
V: TRBV7-8
D: -
J: TRBJ2-1
size: -

CDR3: CASSQGFFQPQHF
DNA: TGTGCCAGCAGCCAAGGTTTTTTTCAGCCCCAGCATTTT
V: TRBV4-2
D: -
J: TRBJ1-5
size: once

CDR3: CASRAGGPYEQYF
DNA: TGTGCCAGCAGGGCGGGAGGGCCTTACGAGCAGTACTTC
V: TRBV27
D: TRBD2
J: TRBJ2-7
size: -

CDR3: CASSLRQGANSPLHF
DNA: TGTGCCAGCAGCCTAAGACAGGGGGCGAATTCACCCCTCCACTTT
V: TRBV11-1
D: TRBD1
J: TRBJ1-6
size: -

CDR3: CASRPDRLYGYTF
DNA: TGTGCCAGCAGGCCAGACAGACTCTATGGCTACACCTTC
V: TRBV6-5
D: -
J: TRBJ1-2
size: once

CDR3: CASSPRLGGSGGYTF
DNA: TGTGCCAGCAGCCCACGACTGGGAGGGTCGGGGGGCTACACCTTC
V: TRBV9
D: -
J: TRBJ1-2
size: -

CDR3: CASSLWGPSLATKYNEQFF
DNA: TGTGCCAGCAGTTTATGGGGTCCTTCACTAGCGACAAAGTACAATGAGCAGTTCTTC
V: TRBV27
D: TRBD2
J: TRBJ2-1
size: once

CDR3: CASSQEARRGRITGELFF
DNA: TGCGCCAGCAGCCAAGAGGCCCGCAGGGGGCGGATCACCGGGGAGCTGTTTTTT
V: TRBV4-1
D: TRBD1
J: TRBJ2-2
size: -

CDR3: CASSSGQGHTEAFF
DNA: TGTGCCAGCTCGTCAGGACAGGGCCACACTGAAGCTTTCTTT
V: TRBV18
D: TRBD1
J: TRBJ1-1
size: -

CDR3: CSASPLAGGSSYEQYF
DNA: TGCAGTGCTAGTCCTTTAGCGGGGGGAAGCTCCTACGAGCAGTACTTC
V: TRBV20-1
D: TRBD2
J: TRBJ2-7
size: -

CDR3: CASSDPTSGGSDTQYF
DNA: TGTGCCAGCAGCGACCCGACTAGCGGGGGTTCAGATACGCAGTATTTT
V: TRBV9
D: TRBD2
J: TRBJ2-3
size: -

CDR3: CAISRDSHNQPQHF
DNA: TGTGCCATCAGCCGGGACAGCCACAATCAGCCCCAGCATTTT
V: TRBV10-3
D: TRBD1
J: TRBJ1-5
size: -

CDR3: CASSEIGTDWENTEAFF
DNA: TGTGCCAGCAGTGAAATCGGGACAGATTGGGAGAACACTGAAGCTTTCTTT
V: TRBV25-1
D: TRBD1
J: TRBJ1-1
size: -

CDR3: CASSLDDARYGYTF
DNA: TGCGCCAGCAGCTTGGATGATGCGCGCTATGGCTACACCTTC
V: TRBV5-1
D: -
J: TRBJ1-2
size: -

CDR3: CASRADSLAYEQYF
DNA: TGTGCCAGTAGGGCTGACAGCTTGGCCTACGAGCAGTACTTC
V: TRBV19
D: -
J: TRBJ2-7
size: -

CDR3: CASSPWTGEYSGNTIYF
DNA: TGTGCCAGCTCACCATGGACAGGGGAGTACTCTGGAAACACCATATATTTT
V: TRBV18
D: TRBD1
J: TRBJ1-3
size: -

CDR3: CASSSTGTDTQYF
DNA: TGTGCCAGCAGCTCTACAGGCACAGATACGCAGTATTTT
V: TRBV11-3
D: -
J: TRBJ2-3
size: -

CDR3: CASRLRDVSYEQYF
DNA: TGTGCCAGCAGGTTGCGGGACGTCTCCTACGAGCAGTACTTC
V: TRBV2
D: -
J: TRBJ2-7
size: -

CDR3: CASSHEREPYNEQFF
DNA: TGTGCCAGCAGTCACGAGCGCGAGCCTTACAATGAGCAGTTCTTC
V: TRBV6-2/TRBV6-3
D: -
J: TRBJ2-1
size: -

CDR3: CASSQIMRDTEAFF
DNA: TGCGCCAGCAGCCAAATAATGAGGGACACTGAAGCTTTCTTT
V: TRBV4-1
D: -
J: TRBJ1-1
size: -

CDR3: CASSIQGNTEAFF
DNA: TGTGCCAGCAGCATACAAGGGAACACTGAAGCTTTCTTT
V: TRBV11-3
D: -
J: TRBJ1-1
size: -

CDR3: CASSLARGRSPLHF
DNA: TGTGCCAGCAGCTTAGCCAGGGGTCGTTCACCCCTCCACTTT
V: TRBV7-2
D: -
J: TRBJ1-6
size: -

CDR3: CASSPPYGRETEAFF
DNA: TGTGCCAGCTCACCACCGTATGGTAGGGAAACTGAAGCTTTCTTT
V: TRBV18
D: -
J: TRBJ1-1
size: -

CDR3: CASRDQGAGANVLTF
DNA: TGTGCCAGCAGGGATCAGGGGGCTGGGGCCAACGTCCTGACTTTC
V: TRBV6-1
D: TRBD1
J: TRBJ2-6
size: -

CDR3: CASSYRGLDPLHYGYTF
DNA: TGTGCCAGCAGTTATAGGGGGTTGGACCCCCTCCACTATGGCTACACCTTC
V: TRBV28
D: -
J: TRBJ1-2
size: -

CDR3: CASSYSGRPGYGYTF
DNA: TGTGCCAGCAGTTACTCTGGACGGCCTGGCTATGGCTACACCTTC
V: TRBV6-5
D: -
J: TRBJ1-2
size: -

CDR3: CASSRVESGNTIYF
DNA: TGTGCCAGCAGCCGGGTCGAATCTGGAAACACCATATATTTT
V: TRBV5-4
D: -
J: TRBJ1-3
size: -

CDR3: CASSGLGQNYGYTF
DNA: TGTGCCAGCAGCGGATTAGGACAGAACTATGGCTACACCTTC
V: TRBV9
D: -
J: TRBJ1-2
size: -

CDR3: CASSSGQGRETQYF
DNA: TGCGCCAGCAGCTCCGGACAGGGGCGAGAGACCCAGTACTTC
V: TRBV5-1
D: TRBD1
J: TRBJ2-5
size: -